This T cell receptor (beta chain) came from a study of spatial heterogeneity in lung cancer (dated by TCRdb to the late 2010s). In terms of the full investigation: Beta-chain transcripts were consistently detected in greater numbers than alpha-chain transcripts, which likely reflects a higher abundance of beta-chain transcripts. In tumor regions, TCR transcript counts showed a strong correlation with a T cell transcriptional module score derived from matched bulk RNA-seq. In the raw uncorrected reads, each unique combination of TCR and UMI appeared more than ten times on average. Nonsynonymous mutation counts, determined by whole-exome sequencing of tumor tissue, were related to TCR repertoire features. TCR alpha and beta repertoires were quantitatively compared across multiple tumor regions, matched nontumor lung and blood in non-small cell lung cancer. Both alpha and beta chains were TCR-sequenced in hundreds of tumor regions, about 69 matched nontumor lung samples and roughly 54 PBMC samples obtained at surgery.

Based on its abundance in the sample, this clonotype is medium-sized (0.01 to 0.1%). The target of this receptor is not known. No per-base quality is available; no much larger clone lies one base away. The library was prepared for alpha chains; this beta chain is a stray read, so its frequency means little. Including cysteine and phenylalanine, the CDR3 has 16 amino acids. The retained sequence is limited to the CDR3, 48 bases, with the frame set at the first base. Library prep was done by 5' RACE. This sample was sequenced with a NextSeq 500. The TCR library protocol attached a unique molecular identifier to each TCR cDNA molecule to allow correction of PCR and sequencing errors. In the authors' own workflow: TCR identification, UMI-based error correction and CDR3 extraction were all carried out with Decombinator tools. TCRs above a frequency of 2 per 1,000, corresponding to the top 1% of the tumor frequency distribution, were defined as expanded. Expanded tumor TCRs were classed as regional if statistically deemed absent (corrected P<0.05) from at least one tumor region, otherwise ubiquitous. Rényi diversity was computed with the R vegan package after subsampling each repertoire 100 times to 5,000 TCRs. To build CDR3 similarity networks, amino acid triplet string-kernel similarity was used, and CDR3s were connected when their pairwise similarity was above 0.82. Starting from the raw public reads, TCRdb applied fastp trimming at Q25, assembled clones with MiXCR and retained in-frame beta chains. A single entry per CDR3 protein holds the most common genes and DNA from its merged rows. The V and J calls were not made by the authors but by TCRdb's processing. Here the sample has approximately 9,700 distinct CDR3 sequences; approximately 12% occur a single time. The ten largest clones represent 10% to 13% of the sample.

What the study reported, not specific to this receptor: Counts of ubiquitous and regional expanded TCRs were found to correlate with counts of ubiquitous and regional nonsynonymous mutations, respectively. A correlation was observed between the number of expanded intratumoral alpha and beta TCRs and the tumor nonsynonymous mutation count. Additional single-cell paired TCR alpha and beta sequencing was considered necessary to confirm, at a functional level, the hypothesis that regional TCRs recognize regional mutations. TCR-seq was estimated to cover only approximately 7% of tumor T cells for alpha chains and around 12% for beta chains.

In light of the paper, this sample's time point label describes: sample taken at primary tumor resection. Samples were obtained from 65 to 90 patients with early-stage, untreated non-small cell lung cancer from the lung TRACERx cohort. TCR sequencing used whole RNA extracted from tumor and nontumor lung tissue, or from cryopreserved PBMC samples, without cell sorting. Only patients for whom sufficient RNA was available from at least two tumor regions were selected for TCR sequencing. Before being selected, tumor and adjacent nontumor lung specimens were reviewed by a lung pathologist. The sequence came from a male donor with early-stage non-small cell lung cancer. The chain is encoded by TRBV21-1 joined to TRBJ2-4; the listed D gene, TRBD2, was not tested against the DNA. TRBV21-1 is described as a pseudogene. This specimen was lung tumor tissue, taken at surgery. The DNA sequence reads TGTGCCAGCAGCAAAGCAAGGACTAACGCCAAAAACATTCAGTACTTC. Translation gives CASSKARTNAKNIQYF.